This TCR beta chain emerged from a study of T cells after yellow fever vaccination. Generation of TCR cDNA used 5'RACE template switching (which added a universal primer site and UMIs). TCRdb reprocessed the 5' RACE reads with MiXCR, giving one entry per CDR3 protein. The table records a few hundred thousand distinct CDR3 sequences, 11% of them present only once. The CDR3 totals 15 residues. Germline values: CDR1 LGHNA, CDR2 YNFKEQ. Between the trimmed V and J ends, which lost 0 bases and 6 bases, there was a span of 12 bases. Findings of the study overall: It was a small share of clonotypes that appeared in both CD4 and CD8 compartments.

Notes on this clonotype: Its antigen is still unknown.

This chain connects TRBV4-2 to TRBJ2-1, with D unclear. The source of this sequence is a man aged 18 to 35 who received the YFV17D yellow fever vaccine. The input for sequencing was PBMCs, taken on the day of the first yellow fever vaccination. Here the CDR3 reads CASSQEPTAFNEQFF. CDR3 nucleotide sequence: TGTGCCAGCAGCCAAGAACCAACAGCCTTCAATGAGCAGTTCTTC.